Listed here are 31 T cell receptor beta chains from one sample, sequenced in a study of vaccination and CD4 T cells after COVID-19. The Oncomine TCR Beta short-read assay sequenced DNA from cultured CD4+ T cells. TCRdb re-analysed the PCR reads in MiXCR, keeping a single row per CDR3 protein. The sample records fewer than 20,000 distinct CDR3 sequences, roughly 72% being singletons. Treatment reported: approximately nine-day PBMC culture with coronavirus spike peptide pools or control peptides (ViraFEST assay). Their antigen targets remain unknown. Source material: CD4+ T cells from blood, cultured in vitro. The receptors were gathered from a human donor who had recovered from COVID-19.

The CDR3 region is CATSRGARTHLLNQPQHF. CDR3 DNA sequence: TGTGCCACCAGCAGAGGGGCGAGGACCCACCTTTTAAATCAGCCCCAGCATTTT. The genes are TRBV15 and TRBJ1-5; D is uncertain. Germline CDR1 reads LNHNV; CDR2 reads YYDKDF (reference sequence). Trimming took off 1 base at V and 4 bases at J, with 20 bases between the two ends. CDR3 length: 18 amino acids.

This clonotype was picked up a small number of times. This chain links TRBV20-1 with TRBJ2-1; 8 nucleotides line up with TRBD2. This CDR3 contains 14 residues. V was clipped by 4 bases and J by 3 bases; unmatched bases: 5. Germline assignment: CDR1 DFQATT and CDR2 SNEGSKA (reference sequence). CDR3 in amino acids: CSAKPGGHYNEQFF. The CDR3 nucleotides read TGCAGTGCTAAACCGGGAGGGCACTACAATGAGCAGTTCTTC.

The rearrangement links TRBV25-1 to TRBJ1-6; a weak D match, TRBD1 (5 bases). V lost 5 bases, J lost 6 bases, and 17 bases lay in between. Looked up from germline, CDR1 is MGHDK and CDR2 is SYGVNS. CDR3 length equals 16 residues. The CDR3 sequence is CASSPPGGGTNSPLHF. The CDR3 DNA is TGTGCCAGCAGTCCCCCGGGGGGGGGGACTAATTCACCCCTCCACTTT.

The V gene is TRBV5-6, the J gene TRBJ2-5, with D unclear. CDR3 size: 13 residues. CDR1 is SGHDT, CDR2 YYEEEE, per germline. The V and J ends lost 5 bases and 5 bases respectively, with 13 bases between them. The CDR3 DNA is TGTGCCAGCAGACCTGGACCGGTGGAGACCCAGTACTTC. Translation gives CASRPGPVETQYF. Combining the CDR3 with reference TRBV5-6 and TRBJ2-5 gives the whole variable domain DAGVTQSPTHLIKTRGQQVTLRCSPKSGHDTVSWYQQALGQGPQFIFQYYEEEERQRGNFPDRFSGHQFPNYSSELNVNALLLGDSALYLCASRPGPVETQYFGPGTRLLVL.

A few counts support this clonotype. The chain employs TRBV28 and TRBJ2-3; D is unclear. CDR1 is MDHEN, CDR2 SYDVKM, per germline. V dropped 0 bases and J dropped 6 bases, with 13 bases sitting between them. CDR3 length: 15 amino acids. The CDR3 nucleotides are TGTGCCAGCAGTTTATGGCGGACCGGCCGGGATACGCAGTATTTT. It translates to CASSLWRTGRDTQYF.

This chain connects TRBV7-6 to TRBJ2-7; TRBD1 or TRBD2 may be the D gene (5 bases each). V lost 5 bases and J 7 bases, leaving 15 bases between the germline ends. Germline assignment: CDR1 SGHVS and CDR2 FNYEAQ. The CDR3 is made up of 13 amino acids. CDR3 DNA sequence: TGTGCCAGCAGCCGTGACAGACTAATGGAGCAGTACTTC. Translation: CASSRDRLMEQYF.

This chain connects TRBV5-1 to TRBJ1-6, with 9 bases identical to TRBD1. J lost 9 bases, V lost 3 bases, and 10 bases had no gene match. The CDR3 has 16 residues. Looked up from germline, CDR1 is SGHRS and CDR2 is YFSETQ. The CDR3 loop reads CASSSFPGTGFSPLHF. DNA for the CDR3: TGCGCCAGCAGCTCATTTCCCGGGACAGGGTTTTCACCCCTCCACTTT. The full variable domain, completed using reference TRBV5-1 and TRBJ1-6, is KAGVTQTPRYLIKTRGQQVTLSCSPISGHRSVSWYQQTPGQGLQFLFEYFSETQRNKGNFPGRFSGRQFSNSRSEMNVSTLELGDSALYLCASSSFPGTGFSPLHFGNGTRLTVT.

CDR3: CASSVQGVNTEAFF. The CDR3 nucleotides are TGTGCCAGCAGCGTACAGGGGGTCAACACTGAAGCTTTCTTT. The rearrangement uses TRBV7-2 and TRBJ1-1, with TRBD1 matching 8 bases. The germline V gene has CDR1 SGHTA and CDR2 FQGNSA. Germline trimming cut 5 bases from V and 2 bases from J; bases unmatched to any gene: 4. The CDR3 runs 14 residues. Using reference TRBV7-2 and TRBJ1-1 for the parts outside the CDR3, the full variable domain is GAGVSQSPSNKVTEKGKDVELRCDPISGHTALYWYRQSLGQGLEFLIYFQGNSAPDKSGLPSDRFSAERTGGSVSTLTIQRTQQEDSAVYLCASSVQGVNTEAFFGQGTRLTVV.

This clonotype was found a few times. The chain uses TRBV7-2 and TRBJ2-3; TRBD2 matches 14 bases. The germline CDR1 and CDR2 sequences are SGHTA and FQGNSA. The CDR3 totals 16 residues. V trimming: 2 bases; J trimming: 4 bases; junction bases outside the gene matches: 2. The CDR3, as DNA: TGTGCCAGCAGCTTACGACTAGCGGGAGGGCCAGATACGCAGTATTTT. Protein sequence: CASSLRLAGGPDTQYF.

J is TRBJ2-5 and V is TRBV7-2, with D perhaps TRBD2 (6 bases). V shed 0 bases and J shed 1 base, with 6 bases lying between them. The CDR3 is 14 amino acids. In germline, CDR1 is SGHTA, CDR2 FQGNSA. CDR3 protein: CASSLAGLQETQYF. The CDR3 nucleotides are TGTGCCAGCAGCTTAGCGGGACTCCAAGAGACCCAGTACTTC.

This clonotype has a handful of counts. CDR3: CATSREYPNTEAFF. In DNA, the CDR3 is TGTGCCACCAGCAGAGAGTACCCGAACACTGAAGCTTTCTTT. V and J are TRBV15 and TRBJ1-1; D is unresolved. Trimming removed 0 bases at V and 1 base at J, with 6 bases between. The CDR3 sequence is 14 residues long. Germline V lookup: CDR1 LNHNV, CDR2 YYDKDF (reference sequence).

The chain carries TRBV4-3 and TRBJ1-1; TRBD1 is a possible D gene (6 bases). The CDR3 runs 15 residues. The germline V gene encodes CDR1 LGHNA and CDR2 YSLEER. Trimming stripped 0 bases from V and 5 bases from J, with 13 bases between. The CDR3 coding sequence is TGCGCCAGCAGCCAAGATGGGGGCGGTGGAACTGAAGCTTTCTTT. Its protein is CASSQDGGGGTEAFF.

The chain joins TRBV19 to TRBJ1-1; a weak D match, TRBD1 (5 bases). V gave up 3 bases and J gave up 6 bases, with 11 bases separating them. Germline lookup yields CDR1 LNHDA and CDR2 SQIVND (reference sequence). The CDR3 totals 13 residues. The CDR3 protein is CASSMGERAEAFF. CDR3 DNA sequence: TGTGCCAGTAGTATGGGGGAACGTGCTGAAGCTTTCTTT.

The genes are TRBV19 and TRBJ1-5; D is undetermined. The germline V and J ends were trimmed by 9 bases and 2 bases, with 8 bases remaining between them. Germline assignment: CDR1 LNHDA and CDR2 SQIVND (reference sequence). This CDR3 is 12 amino acids long. The chain's CDR3 is CARLTGNQPQHF. The CDR3 region has the DNA TGTGCCAGACTTACAGGCAATCAGCCCCAGCATTTT.

The J gene is TRBJ1-1, the V gene TRBV30; maybe TRBD1 (6 bases). Germline V gives CDR1 GTSNPN, CDR2 SVGIG (reference sequence). The V end lost 5 bases, the J end lost 5 bases, and 12 bases lay between the germline ends. The CDR3 sequence is 12 residues long. The CDR3 sequence: CAWRGRRTEAFF. The CDR3 nucleotides read TGTGCCTGGCGGGGGCGGAGAACTGAAGCTTTCTTT.

The chain combines TRBV11-2 with TRBJ1-5; D perhaps matches TRBD1 (5 bases). The CDR3 totals 15 residues. Germline V CDR1 and CDR2: SGHAT, FQNNGV. V was trimmed by 2 bases and J by 11 bases, leaving 19 bases between them. The CDR3 is CASSLSGTGLGAQHF. The CDR3 nucleotides are TGTGCCAGCAGCTTATCCGGGACGGGACTCGGGGCCCAGCATTTT.

The rearrangement uses TRBV11-2 and TRBJ2-7; maybe TRBD2 (5 bases). The CDR3 covers 17 residues. CDR1 and CDR2 from the germline V gene are SGHAT and FQNNGV. Trimming left V 2 bases short and J 0 bases short, with 17 bases between. The CDR3 DNA reads as TGTGCCAGCAGCTTAAGAATTGAAGCGGTAAGCTCCTACGAGCAGTACTTC. This gives the protein CASSLRIEAVSSYEQYF. The full variable domain, in which reference TRBV11-2 and TRBJ2-7 provide the parts outside the CDR3, is EAGVAQSPRYKIIEKRQSVAFWCNPISGHATLYWYQQILGQGPKLLIQFQNNGVVDDSQLPKDRFSAERLKGVDSTLKIQPAKLEDSAVYLCASSLRIEAVSSYEQYFGPGTRLTVT.

CDR3 residues: CASSLTGGGNQPQHF. The CDR3 DNA sequence: TGTGCCAGCAGTCTGACAGGGGGAGGCAATCAGCCCCAGCATTTT. The chain is built from TRBV28 and TRBJ1-5; the match to TRBD1 covers 9 bases. The CDR3 covers 15 residues. The V segment lost 5 bases and the J segment 2 bases; nucleotides outside the gene matches: 4. Germline V gene lookup returns CDR1 MDHEN and CDR2 SYDVKM.

This rearrangement joins TRBV6-1 to TRBJ2-7, with 7 bases identical to TRBD1. The CDR3 totals 14 residues. J gave up 0 bases and V 6 bases, and 5 bases lay outside the gene matches. CDR1 MNHNS and CDR2 SASEGT come from the germline V gene. The CDR3 here is CASRGRQGSYEQYF. The DNA of the CDR3 is TGTGCCAGCAGGGGACGACAGGGCTCCTACGAGCAGTACTTC.

CDR3 region: CASSPLADSYEQYF. The CDR3 nucleotides read TGTGCCAGCAGCCCGCTAGCGGATTCCTACGAGCAGTACTTC. The chain links TRBV7-2 to TRBJ2-7; 7 nucleotides line up with TRBD2. Germline V gives CDR1 SGHTA, CDR2 FQGNSA. Losses at the gene ends were 5 bases for V and 1 base for J; bases not matched to a gene: 5. CDR3 length: 14 amino acids.

This clonotype was observed a single time. This chain connects TRBV27 to TRBJ1-1; D unclear. V gave up 10 bases and J gave up 6 bases, with 18 bases separating them. The CDR3 is 13 amino acids. Germline V gene lookup returns CDR1 MNHEY and CDR2 SMNVEV (reference sequence). The CDR3 sequence is CAIGEGLNAEAFF. Here the CDR3 DNA reads TGTGCCATCGGGGAAGGGTTAAACGCTGAAGCTTTCTTT.

This clonotype was seen only a few times. The rearrangement uses TRBV7-2 and TRBJ1-6; no clear D. CDR3 size: 15 residues. Per germline, CDR1 SGHTA and CDR2 FQGNSA. The V gene lost 2 bases and the J gene lost 3 bases, with 8 bases spanning the gap. Here the CDR3 reads CASSLNRVYNSPLHF. The CDR3 DNA sequence: TGTGCCAGCAGCTTAAACCGGGTCTATAATTCACCCCTCCACTTT.

The chain couples TRBV6-1 to TRBJ1-3; D is unclear. V lost 7 bases and J 0 bases, leaving 16 bases between the germline ends. The germline V gene has CDR1 MNHNS and CDR2 SASEGT. CDR3 length: 16 amino acids. The CDR3 DNA reads as TGTGCCAGCACATCTGGTCCGGCATACTCTGGAAACACCATATATTTT. Translation gives CASTSGPAYSGNTIYF.

This clonotype was recorded a few times. V gene TRBV27 combines with J gene TRBJ2-2; D unclear. Germline CDR1 reads MNHEY; CDR2 reads SMNVEV (reference sequence). The CDR3 extends over 14 amino acids. V lost 8 bases, J lost 0 bases, and 10 bases lay in between. This CDR3 reads CASLSLANTGELFF. The CDR3 DNA reads as TGTGCCAGCCTTTCATTGGCGAACACCGGGGAGCTGTTTTTT.

The chain employs TRBV28 and TRBJ1-2, with D hard to call. This CDR3 comprises 14 residues. Trimming took off 6 bases at V and 8 bases at J, with 19 bases between the two ends. The germline gives CDR1 MDHEN, CDR2 SYDVKM. CDR3: CASRGGSKRGGYTF. CDR3 coding DNA: TGTGCCAGCAGGGGAGGGTCCAAGCGTGGGGGCTACACCTTC.

This chain connects TRBV6-2 or TRBV6-3 to TRBJ2-5, with D perhaps TRBD2 (5 bases). The germline CDR1 and CDR2 sequences are MNHEY and SVGEGT. The CDR3 totals 14 residues. The V and J ends lost 5 bases and 1 base respectively, with 11 bases between them. CDR3 DNA: TGTGCCAGCAGTAACACTAGATTCCAAGAGACCCAGTACTTC. As protein: CASSNTRFQETQYF.

The CDR3 nucleotides read TGTGCCAGCAGCCTAGGGCCAGTGGAGCAGTTCTTC. Translating gives CASSLGPVEQFF. This chain uses TRBV2 with TRBJ2-1; D is unresolved. The CDR3 extends over 12 amino acids. V dropped 6 bases and J dropped 10 bases, with 13 bases sitting between them. Germline CDR1 and CDR2: SNHLY and FYNNEI.

The genes are TRBV2 and TRBJ2-3, with 7 nucleotides matching TRBD1. V was clipped by 6 bases and J by 7 bases; unmatched bases: 10. Germline CDR1 SNHLY, CDR2 FYNNEI. This CDR3 region has 14 residues. The chain's CDR3 is CASSLRQGGYTQYF. Here the CDR3 DNA reads TGTGCCAGCAGCCTTAGACAGGGTGGCTATACGCAGTATTTT.

This rearrangement joins TRBV7-2 to TRBJ2-7; 8 bases align to TRBD1. This CDR3 is built from 13 residues. The V gene's germline CDR1 is SGHTA and CDR2 FQGNSA. Losses at the gene ends were 3 bases for V and 3 bases for J; bases not matched to a gene: 1. CDR3 amino acids: CASSFGQGYEQYF. The CDR3 coding sequence is TGTGCCAGCAGCTTCGGACAGGGCTACGAGCAGTACTTC.

The chain links TRBV7-2 to TRBJ1-1; possible D gene TRBD1, 5 bases. The CDR3 is 14 amino acids. Germline V gene lookup returns CDR1 SGHTA and CDR2 FQGNSA. V was trimmed by 1 base and J by 6 bases, leaving 12 bases between them. The CDR3 here is CASSLDRSGAEAFF. CDR3 nucleotides: TGTGCCAGCAGCTTAGACAGGTCAGGAGCTGAAGCTTTCTTT.

The J gene is TRBJ2-5, the V gene TRBV20-1, with 13 positions matching TRBD2. The ends lost 5 bases at V and 2 bases at J; junction bases unmatched: 2. The CDR3 loop spans 14 amino acids. CDR1 DFQATT and CDR2 SNEGSKA come from the germline V gene (reference sequence). CDR3 amino acids: CSARGLAGQETQYF. In nucleotides, the CDR3 is TGCAGTGCTCGGGGACTAGCGGGACAAGAGACCCAGTACTTC.